Below are 7 T cell receptor beta chains sequenced from a single sample in a study of OX40 agonist ivuxolimab in advanced cancers. TCRdb's copy holds only in-frame clones and misses some; the assay was immunoSEQ multiplex PCR. The repertoire holds 50,000 to 80,000 clones, with roughly 85% as singletons. This specimen consisted of CD4+ or CD8+ T cells sorted from blood, obtained in a trial of the OX40 agonist ivuxolimab. The receptor set was obtained from an adult with an advanced solid tumor such as melanoma, head and neck, liver or kidney cancer.

The genes are TRBV5-1 and TRBJ2-3; possible D gene TRBD2, 6 bases. CDR1 is SGHRS, CDR2 YFSETQ, per germline. V lost 4 bases and J lost 6, with 9 bases in between. This CDR3 is built from 12 residues. The CDR3 DNA reads TGCGCCAGCAGCCTCCGGGAGGATACGCAGTATTTT. Translating it yields CASSLREDTQYF.

V gene TRBV6-5 combines with J gene TRBJ1-1, with 9 bases fitting TRBD1. The CDR3 length is 15 residues. V gave up 4 bases and J gave up 4 bases; unmatched junction bases: 7. Germline CDR1 is MNHEY and CDR2 is SVGAGI. The CDR3 DNA reads TGTGCCAGCAGTTTACAGGGGGCCTGGGGCACTGAAGCTTTCTTT. It yields the protein CASSLQGAWGTEAFF.

The rearrangement links TRBV6-6 to TRBJ2-5; D gene unclear. Between the trimmed V and J ends, which lost 6 bases and 1 base, there was a span of 18 bases. From germline, CDR1 is MNHNY and CDR2 SVGAGI (reference sequence). There are 16 residues in the CDR3. CDR3 nucleotide sequence: TGTGCCAGCAGCCCTTCCGGGTCCTTTGGCCAAGAGACCCAGTACTTC. It yields the protein CASSPSGSFGQETQYF.

The rearrangement joins TRBV2 to TRBJ1-4; 8 positions match TRBD1. The CDR3 length is 14 residues. Unmatched junction bases numbered 4, after V lost 3 bases and J lost 7 bases. The germline V gene has CDR1 SNHLY and CDR2 FYNNEI. The DNA for the CDR3 is TGTGCCAGCAGTGACACAGGGGGTGTTGAAAAACTGTTTTTT. Translating gives CASSDTGGVEKLFF.

The chain couples TRBV5-1 to TRBJ1-1; 9 bases map to TRBD1. The trim removed 3 bases at V and 6 bases at J, leaving 3 bases unmatched. The germline V gene has CDR1 SGHRS and CDR2 YFSETQ. The CDR3 has 13 amino acids. CDR3 amino acids: CASSWGQGAEAFF. The CDR3 nucleotides read TGCGCCAGCAGCTGGGGACAGGGCGCTGAAGCTTTCTTT.

Only a few counts were recorded for this clone. The V call is TRBV6-6, the J call TRBJ2-3; D ambiguous. V lost 8 bases to trimming and J lost 4 bases, with 13 bases between them. Germline assignment: CDR1 MNHNY and CDR2 SVGAGI (reference sequence). This CDR3 spans 13 amino acids. The CDR3 region is CASHATPADTQYF. The DNA for the CDR3 is TGTGCCAGCCATGCCACCCCAGCAGATACGCAGTATTTT.

The chain carries TRBV7-3 and TRBJ2-2; D is unresolved. This CDR3 contains 15 residues. Deletions cut 3 bases from V and 5 bases from J, with 13 bases between. CDR1 is SGHTA and CDR2 is FQGTGA in the germline V gene. The CDR3 reads CASSFLNSGTGELFF. In DNA, the CDR3 is TGTGCCAGCAGCTTTTTGAACAGTGGGACCGGGGAGCTGTTTTTT.